The rows below give T cell receptor beta chains drawn from one sample of a study of blood T cell repertoires in COVID-19. The protocol was immunoSEQ multiplex PCR, while the TCRdb copy is restricted to in-frame clones and leaves out a portion. The data hold under 200,000 clones, with approximately 87% observed a single time. Input material: peripheral blood. The source of these receptors is a woman between 65 and 79 years old with COVID-19, enrolled during active disease. The CDR3 runs from the conserved cysteine through the conserved F or W. The D gene is left open where the match is weak. The size of a clone is reported for some rows only, either as once, few or many, or as a class for expanded clones.

d_gene	abundance	v_gene	j_gene	CDR3nt	CDR3aa
TRBD1	.	TRBV19	TRBJ2-7	TGTGCCAGTGGCCGGACAGGGGGAGCCTACGAGCAGTACTTC	CASGRTGGAYEQYF
.	.	TRBV6-5	TRBJ2-7	TGTGCCAGCAGTTTGGCGGCGGAGCAGTACTTC	CASSLAAEQYF
.	.	TRBV15	TRBJ1-6	TGTGCCACCAGCCCCAACTATAATTCACCCCTCTACTTT	CATSPNYNSPLYF
TRBD2	.	TRBV5-1	TRBJ2-7	TGCGCCAGCAGCTTTTCCACGACTAGCGGGGGGGCGGACGAGCAGTACTTC	CASSFSTTSGGADEQYF
TRBD1	.	TRBV5-4	TRBJ1-4	TGTGCCAGCAGCTCGACAGGGGGTGGTGAAAAACTGTTTTTT	CASSSTGGGEKLFF
.	.	TRBV10-1	TRBJ1-3	TGCGCCAGCAGTAACGACAGAAGCTCTGGAAACACCATATATTTT	CASSNDRSSGNTIYF
.	.	TRBV7-9	TRBJ1-3	TGTGCCAGCAGCTCCTTCGCGTACTCTGGAAACACCATATATTTT	CASSSFAYSGNTIYF
.	.	TRBV28	TRBJ2-7	TGTGCCAGCAGCGGGTCAGGGGAAGGCGACTACGAGCAGTACTTC	CASSGSGEGDYEQYF
TRBD1	few	TRBV7-9	TRBJ2-1	TGTGCCAGCAGCTCTTACGGACAGGGCTCCTACAATGAGCAGTTCTTC	CASSSYGQGSYNEQFF
.	few	TRBV5-1	TRBJ1-5	TGCGCCAGCAGCTTGTCGGTAAATCAGCCCCAGCATTTT	CASSLSVNQPQHF
TRBD1	.	TRBV6-5	TRBJ1-2	TGTGCCAGCACCCTGGACAGGGGCTCCTATGGCTACACCTTC	CASTLDRGSYGYTF
TRBD1	.	TRBV4-1	TRBJ1-4	TGCGCCAGCAGCCAAAGGCCGACAGGGGCAAATGAAAAACTGTTTTTT	CASSQRPTGANEKLFF
.	.	TRBV7-9	TRBJ2-2	TGTGCCAGCAGCGGAGTCAACACCGGGGAGCTGTTTTTT	CASSGVNTGELFF
.	once	TRBV6-5	TRBJ1-6	TGTGCCAGCAGTTACGGCGGGGGGAATTCACCCCTCCACTTT	CASSYGGGNSPLHF
.	once	TRBV25-1	TRBJ2-7	TGTGCCAGCAGTGAGGCCGGGGACACTAACGAGCAGTACTTC	CASSEAGDTNEQYF
.	.	TRBV6-5	TRBJ1-5	TGTGCCAGCAGTTACTCGTACAGTTTAAGTAATCAGCCCCAGCATTTT	CASSYSYSLSNQPQHF
TRBD1	.	TRBV28	TRBJ1-4	TGTGCCAGCAGTCTCCCAGGGGGCGGGTGGAATGAAAAACTGTTTTTT	CASSLPGGGWNEKLFF
TRBD2	.	TRBV11-3	TRBJ2-1	TGTGCCAGCAGCTTAGGACTAGCATACGAGCAGTTCTTC	CASSLGLAYEQFF
.	.	TRBV2	TRBJ1-2	TGTGCCAGCAGTGACTCACCACCCCAGGGGTTAAGTGGCTACACCTTC	CASSDSPPQGLSGYTF
.	.	TRBV6-2/TRBV6-3	TRBJ1-5	TGTGCCAGCAGTTACTCCCCCGGGACAAGAAATAGCAATCAGCCCCAGCATTTT	CASSYSPGTRNSNQPQHF
TRBD1	.	TRBV28	TRBJ1-2	TGTGCCAGCAGTTTAACTCAGGGGGCTCAGGGCTACACCTTC	CASSLTQGAQGYTF
.	few	TRBV30	TRBJ1-1	TGTGCCTGGACAGGGGCAATGAACACTGAAGCTTTCTTT	CAWTGAMNTEAFF
.	.	TRBV12-3/TRBV12-4	TRBJ2-3	TGTGCCAGCAGTTGGCAGGGCGCAGATACGCAGTATTTT	CASSWQGADTQYF
TRBD1	.	TRBV19	TRBJ1-6	TGTGCCAGTAGTGCGGACAGGGGGACGTATAATTCACCCCTCCACTTT	CASSADRGTYNSPLHF
.	.	TRBV9	TRBJ1-6	TGTGCCAGCAGCGTTGGGGCAGAAGCTAATTCACCCCTCCACTTT	CASSVGAEANSPLHF
.	.	TRBV28	TRBJ1-1	TGTGCCAGCAGTTTGTCGGGGGGTTACACTGAAGCTTTCTTT	CASSLSGGYTEAFF
.	once	TRBV3-1/TRBV3-2	TRBJ2-7	TGTGCCAGCAGCCAAGGTGACAGGAACAACGAGCAGTACTTC	CASSQGDRNNEQYF
.	.	TRBV7-3	TRBJ2-2	TGTGCCAGCAGCCTTCAGACTAGAGGGAACACCGGGGAGCTGTTTTTT	CASSLQTRGNTGELFF
.	.	TRBV4-1	TRBJ2-1	TGCGCCAGCAGCCCCGCGGGGTTCAGTGGTGAGCAGTTCTTC	CASSPAGFSGEQFF
.	.	TRBV19	TRBJ2-3	TGTGCCAGTAGTAGCAGACTAGTCCGCCTCAGCACAGATACGCAGTATTTT	CASSSRLVRLSTDTQYF
.	.	TRBV5-6	TRBJ2-2	TGTGCCAGCAGCTTGAGGATTACAGGGTTTAAGCACGGGGAGCTGTTTTTT	CASSLRITGFKHGELFF
.	.	TRBV4-1	TRBJ1-1	TGCGCCAGCAGCCAAGAGTTGGCTTCTTGGTTGAACACTGAAGCTTTCTTT	CASSQELASWLNTEAFF
.	.	TRBV6-5	TRBJ1-5	TGTGCCAGCAATGGATACAGGGATAGCAATCAGCCCCAGCATTTT	CASNGYRDSNQPQHF
.	.	TRBV27	TRBJ1-1	TGTGCCAGCAGTTTACGGGAGAACACTGAAGCTTTCTTT	CASSLRENTEAFF
.	.	TRBV3-1/TRBV3-2	TRBJ2-1	TGTGCCAGCAGCCAGTACGGGGGACTTTACAATGAGCAGTTCTTC	CASSQYGGLYNEQFF
.	.	TRBV4-1	TRBJ1-5	TGCGCCAGCAGCCGGGGGAGTGCAGGGGATAGCAATCAGCCCCAGCATTTT	CASSRGSAGDSNQPQHF
.	once	TRBV11-2	TRBJ1-6	TGTGCCAGCAGCGGGCGACGACAGGTGAACTCACCCCTCCACTTT	CASSGRRQVNSPLHF
.	.	TRBV5-8	TRBJ2-7	TGTGCCAGCAGCTTCAAAACCAGACTAGTTGCTGTCGACGAGCAGTACTTC	CASSFKTRLVAVDEQYF
TRBD2	.	TRBV29-1	TRBJ2-7	TGCAGCGTGACCACCGGGGGGGCGGTGAACGAGCAGTACTTC	CSVTTGGAVNEQYF
TRBD1	.	TRBV2	TRBJ1-5	TGTGCCAGCAGACAGACAGGGGGGCATCAGCCCCAGCATTTT	CASRQTGGHQPQHF
TRBD1	.	TRBV7-3	TRBJ1-1	TGTGCCAGCAGCTACGGACAGGGCCTGACTGAAGCTTTCTTT	CASSYGQGLTEAFF
TRBD1	.	TRBV4-1	TRBJ2-3	TGCGCCAGCAGCCAATCGACAGGGGGCTGGACAGATACGCAGTATTTT	CASSQSTGGWTDTQYF
TRBD2	.	TRBV7-8	TRBJ2-3	TGTGCCAGCAGCTCAATACTAGCGGGGGCTAGAGATACGCAGTATTTT	CASSSILAGARDTQYF
TRBD2	.	TRBV5-1	TRBJ2-5	TGCGCCAGCAGCTTGGGCCCTAGCGGGGCGGGGGAGACCCAGTACTTC	CASSLGPSGAGETQYF
TRBD1	.	TRBV28	TRBJ1-2	TGTGCCAGCAGTCAGGGACAGGGGTGGGGCTACACCTTC	CASSQGQGWGYTF
.	.	TRBV7-2	TRBJ1-5	TGTGCCAGCAGCCCGTGGGGGGATCAGCCCCAGCATTTT	CASSPWGDQPQHF
TRBD2	once	TRBV4-2	TRBJ2-1	TGTGCCAGCAGCCAGCTAACTAGCGGATACAATGAGCAGTTCTTC	CASSQLTSGYNEQFF
TRBD2	.	TRBV24-1	TRBJ2-3	TGTGCCACCAGTGACCGGATACTAGCGGGGGATCCAGATACGCAGTATTTT	CATSDRILAGDPDTQYF
.	.	TRBV18	TRBJ1-4	TGTGCCAGCTCAGGCGGGAACGACAAACTGTTTTTT	CASSGGNDKLFF
.	.	TRBV6-5	TRBJ2-7	TGTGCCAGCCTTAGGGACACAACGCGCTACGAGCAGTACTTC	CASLRDTTRYEQYF
TRBD1	once	TRBV3-1/TRBV3-2	TRBJ1-3	TGTGCCAGCAGCCAACCGATGACAGGGTCCAAAGGAAACACCATATATTTT	CASSQPMTGSKGNTIYF
.	.	TRBV5-1	TRBJ2-5	TGCGCCAGCAGCTTTCGGGAGATCCAAGAGACCCAGTACTTC	CASSFREIQETQYF